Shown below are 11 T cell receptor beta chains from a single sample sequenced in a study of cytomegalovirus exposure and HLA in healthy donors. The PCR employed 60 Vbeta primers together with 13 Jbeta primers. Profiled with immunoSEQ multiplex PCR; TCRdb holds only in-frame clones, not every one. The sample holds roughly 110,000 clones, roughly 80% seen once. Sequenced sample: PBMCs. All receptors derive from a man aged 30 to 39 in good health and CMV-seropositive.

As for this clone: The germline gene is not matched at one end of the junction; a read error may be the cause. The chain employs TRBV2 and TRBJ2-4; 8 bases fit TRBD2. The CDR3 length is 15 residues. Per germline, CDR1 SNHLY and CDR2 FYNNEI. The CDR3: CASRASGLAKNSQYF. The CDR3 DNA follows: TGTGCCAGCAGGGCTAGCGGGTTAGCCAAAAACAGTCAGTACTTC.

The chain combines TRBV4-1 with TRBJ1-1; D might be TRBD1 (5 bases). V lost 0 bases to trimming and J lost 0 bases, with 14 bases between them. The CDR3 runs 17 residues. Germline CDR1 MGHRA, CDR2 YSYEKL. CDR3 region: CASSQDLRGLMNTEAFF. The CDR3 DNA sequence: TGCGCCAGCAGCCAAGATTTAAGGGGCCTCATGAACACTGAAGCTTTCTTT.

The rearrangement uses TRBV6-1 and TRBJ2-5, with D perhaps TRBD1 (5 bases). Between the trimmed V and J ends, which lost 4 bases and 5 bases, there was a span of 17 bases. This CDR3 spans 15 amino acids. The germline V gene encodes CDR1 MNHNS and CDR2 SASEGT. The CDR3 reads CASSGRQSLMETQYF. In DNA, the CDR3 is TGTGCCAGCAGTGGTAGACAGAGCTTAATGGAGACCCAGTACTTC.

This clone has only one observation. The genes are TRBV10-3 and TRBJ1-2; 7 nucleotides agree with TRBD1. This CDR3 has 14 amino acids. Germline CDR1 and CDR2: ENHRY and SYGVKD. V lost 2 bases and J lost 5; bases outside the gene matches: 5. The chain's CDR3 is CAISEDRVGYGYTF. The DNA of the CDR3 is TGTGCCATCAGTGAGGACAGGGTGGGTTATGGCTACACCTTC.

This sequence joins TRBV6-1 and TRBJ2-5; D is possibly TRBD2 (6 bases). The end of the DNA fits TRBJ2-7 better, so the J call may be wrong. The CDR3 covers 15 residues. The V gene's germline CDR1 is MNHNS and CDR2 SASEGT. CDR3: CASTRESTVSYEQYF. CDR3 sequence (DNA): TGTGCCAGCACCCGGGAGTCGACAGTTTCCTACGAGCAGTACTTC.

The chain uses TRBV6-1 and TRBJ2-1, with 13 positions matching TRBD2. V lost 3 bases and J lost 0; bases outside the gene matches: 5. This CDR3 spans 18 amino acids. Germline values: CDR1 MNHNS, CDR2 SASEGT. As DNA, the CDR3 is TGTGCCAGCAGTGATAGACTAGCGGGGGGAAGCTCCTACAATGAGCAGTTCTTC. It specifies CASSDRLAGGSSYNEQFF.

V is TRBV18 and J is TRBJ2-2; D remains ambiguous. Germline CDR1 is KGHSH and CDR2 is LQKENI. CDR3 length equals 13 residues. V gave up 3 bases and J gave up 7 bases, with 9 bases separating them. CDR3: CASSPSVNGELFF. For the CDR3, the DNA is TGTGCCAGCTCACCTTCGGTTAACGGGGAGCTGTTTTTT.

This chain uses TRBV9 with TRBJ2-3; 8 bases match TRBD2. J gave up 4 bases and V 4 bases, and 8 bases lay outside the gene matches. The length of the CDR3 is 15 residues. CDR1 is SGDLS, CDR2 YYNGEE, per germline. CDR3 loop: CASSSLAGGADTQYF. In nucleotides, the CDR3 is TGTGCCAGCAGCTCTCTGGCGGGGGGCGCAGATACGCAGTATTTT.

The CDR3: CASSIQVANGYTF. In DNA form, the CDR3 reads TGTGCCAGTAGTATACAGGTGGCTAATGGCTACACCTTC. The chain joins TRBV19 to TRBJ1-2; D is uncertain. CDR3 length equals 13 residues. The V and J ends lost 2 bases and 6 bases respectively, with 10 bases between them. CDR1 LNHDA and CDR2 SQIVND come from the germline V gene (reference sequence). The whole variable domain, filled in from reference TRBV19 and TRBJ1-2, reads DGGITQSPKYLFRKEGQNVTLSCEQNLNHDAMYWYRQDPGQGLRLIYYSQIVNDFQKGDIAEGYSVSREKKESFPLTVTSAQKNPTAFYLCASSIQVANGYTFGSGTRLTVV.

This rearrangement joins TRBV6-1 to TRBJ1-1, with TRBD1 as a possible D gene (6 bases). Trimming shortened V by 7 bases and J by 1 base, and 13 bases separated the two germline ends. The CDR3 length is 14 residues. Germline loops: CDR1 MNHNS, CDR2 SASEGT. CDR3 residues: CASTPGVWNTEAFF. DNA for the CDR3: TGTGCCAGCACCCCAGGGGTGTGGAACACTGAAGCTTTCTTT.

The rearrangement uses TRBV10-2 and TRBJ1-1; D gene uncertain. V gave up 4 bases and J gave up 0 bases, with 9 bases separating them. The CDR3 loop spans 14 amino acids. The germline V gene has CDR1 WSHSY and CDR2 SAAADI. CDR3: CASSVVQMNTEAFF. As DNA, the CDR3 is TGCGCCAGCAGTGTCGTACAGATGAACACTGAAGCTTTCTTT.